This is a list of T cell receptor beta chains from one sample in a study of beta chain features in type 1 diabetes. The assay was immunoSEQ multiplex PCR, and TCRdb's table has in-frame clones only and misses some. The sample lists 450,000 to 550,000 clones, about 29% occurring once. The sample was naive CD4+ T cells from blood. These receptors all come from a man aged 18 to 30 in good health. The CDR3 runs from the conserved cysteine through the conserved F or W. A D gene is named only where the DNA matches it firmly.

d_gene	v_gene	j_gene	CDR3aa
.	TRBV5-1	TRBJ2-5	CASSLSRVRETQYF
TRBD2	TRBV6-5	TRBJ2-1	CASSLTSDYNEQFF
TRBD2	TRBV4-3	TRBJ2-1	CASSQDNYGTSGSIYNEQFF
.	TRBV4-2	TRBJ2-7	CASSGTGSFYEQYF
.	TRBV7-9	TRBJ2-3	CASSLVAESTDTQYF
.	TRBV5-1	TRBJ2-7	CASSLEFHEQYF
TRBD2	TRBV7-2	TRBJ2-7	CASSLDHRTSSYEQYF
TRBD2	TRBV25-1	TRBJ2-1	CASSGPSGSYNEQFF
TRBD2	TRBV30	TRBJ2-1	CAWSTGRDGIF
TRBD1	TRBV29-1	TRBJ2-1	CSVAGRQGPSNEQFF
.	TRBV30	TRBJ1-1	CAWSVRARAEAFF
.	TRBV7-2	TRBJ2-7	CASTQEAGVSYEQYF
TRBD2	TRBV29-1	TRBJ2-1	CSVKREPSAYNEQFF
TRBD2	TRBV5-4	TRBJ2-1	CASSLGLAGGINEQFF
TRBD1	TRBV10-3	TRBJ2-5	CAISTGQQETQYF
TRBD1	TRBV9	TRBJ2-5	CASSLTGMGETQYF
.	TRBV29-1	TRBJ1-1	CSGTGRMSTEAFF
.	TRBV6-6	TRBJ1-2	CASSLRESYGYTF
.	TRBV28	TRBJ1-1	CASRIHGGMNTEAFF
TRBD2	TRBV7-2	TRBJ2-7	CASSVSGSIYEQYF
.	TRBV5-6	TRBJ1-2	CASSLGREYGYTF
TRBD2	TRBV4-3	TRBJ2-1	CASSQDSGGRGQFF
TRBD1	TRBV7-9	TRBJ2-3	CASSSGQGTDTQYF
.	TRBV7-2	TRBJ2-3	CASSLAGSTSTDTQYF
.	TRBV30	TRBJ2-3	CAWSVQSDTQYF
.	TRBV7-9	TRBJ1-3	CASSGLAGTNGNTIYF
.	TRBV7-9	TRBJ2-3	CASSPTGTDTQYF
TRBD1	TRBV10-3	TRBJ2-2	CAIQGANTGELFF
.	TRBV18	TRBJ2-5	CASSPLTDQETQYF
.	TRBV30	TRBJ1-1	CAWSWRVSAEAFF
.	TRBV30	TRBJ2-5	CAWSVSGGTQYF
.	TRBV29-1	TRBJ1-2	CSGGDAGSSGYTF
TRBD2	TRBV9	TRBJ2-1	CASSAGVSSGSSYNEQFF